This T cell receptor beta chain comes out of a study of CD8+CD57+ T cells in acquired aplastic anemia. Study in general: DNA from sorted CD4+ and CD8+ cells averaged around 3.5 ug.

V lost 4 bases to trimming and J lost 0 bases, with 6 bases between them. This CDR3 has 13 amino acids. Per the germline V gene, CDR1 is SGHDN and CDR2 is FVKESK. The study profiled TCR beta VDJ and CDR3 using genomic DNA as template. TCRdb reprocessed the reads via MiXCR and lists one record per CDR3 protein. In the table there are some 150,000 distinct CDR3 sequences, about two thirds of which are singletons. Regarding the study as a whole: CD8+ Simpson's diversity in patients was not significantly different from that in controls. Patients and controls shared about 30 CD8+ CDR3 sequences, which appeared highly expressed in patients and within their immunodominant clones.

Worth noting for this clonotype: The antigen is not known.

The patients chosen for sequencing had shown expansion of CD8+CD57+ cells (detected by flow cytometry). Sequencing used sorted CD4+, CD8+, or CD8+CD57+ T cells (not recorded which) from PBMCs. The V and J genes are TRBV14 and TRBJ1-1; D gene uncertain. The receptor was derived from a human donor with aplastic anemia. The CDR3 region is CASSPTMNTEAFF. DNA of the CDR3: TGTGCCAGCAGCCCCACCATGAACACTGAAGCTTTCTTT. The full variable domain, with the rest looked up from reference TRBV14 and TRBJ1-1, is EAGVTQFPSHSVIEKGQTVTLRCDPISGHDNLYWYRRVMGKEIKFLLHFVKESKQDESGMPNNRFLAERTGGTYSTLKVQPAELEDSGVYFCASSPTMNTEAFFGQGTRLTVV.